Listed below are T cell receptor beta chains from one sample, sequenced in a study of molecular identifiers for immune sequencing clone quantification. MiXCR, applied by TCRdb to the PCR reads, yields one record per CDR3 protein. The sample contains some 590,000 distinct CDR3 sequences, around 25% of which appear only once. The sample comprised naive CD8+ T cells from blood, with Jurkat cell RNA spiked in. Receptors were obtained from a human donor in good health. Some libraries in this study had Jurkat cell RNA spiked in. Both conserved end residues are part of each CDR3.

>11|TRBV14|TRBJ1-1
CASSQLTEAFF
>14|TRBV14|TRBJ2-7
CASSQEAGGHEQYF
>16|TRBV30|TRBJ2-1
CAWGTIAGGFIHEQFF
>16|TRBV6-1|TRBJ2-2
CASRHRGRANTGELFF
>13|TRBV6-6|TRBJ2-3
CATRDSLADTQYF
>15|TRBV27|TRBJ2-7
CASSPLVREPVEQYF
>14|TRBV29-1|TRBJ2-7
CSAAGTGLGGEQYF
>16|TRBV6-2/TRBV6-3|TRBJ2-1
CASSYSSSGRWNEQFF
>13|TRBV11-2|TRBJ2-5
CASSPDSVRTQYF
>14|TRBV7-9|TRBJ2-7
CASSSKKGPYEQYF
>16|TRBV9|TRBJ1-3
CASSPSGTGGRNTIYF
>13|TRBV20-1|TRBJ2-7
CSVPGQVSYEQYF
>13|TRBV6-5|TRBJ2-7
CASSSDRGYEQYF
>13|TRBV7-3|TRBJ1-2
CASSSTGAYGYTF
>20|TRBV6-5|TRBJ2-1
CASSYRWRTESAPLRNEQFF
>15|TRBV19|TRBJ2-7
CASSGPGQGSYEQYF
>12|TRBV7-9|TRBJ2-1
CASSPSNNEQFF
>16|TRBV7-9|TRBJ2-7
CASSYLAGGLSYEQYF
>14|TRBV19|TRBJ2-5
CASSIRSGQETQYF
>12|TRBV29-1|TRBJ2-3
CSAERGADTQYF
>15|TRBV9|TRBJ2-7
CASSVGPGQNYEQYF
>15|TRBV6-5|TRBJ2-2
CASSNRGRVTGELFF
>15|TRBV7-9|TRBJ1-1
CASSEGQGRYTEAFF
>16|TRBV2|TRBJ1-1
CASSETPAGYATEAFF
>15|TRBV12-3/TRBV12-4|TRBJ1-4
CASSTSAGGNEKLFF
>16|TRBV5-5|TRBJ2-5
CASSVQTGPNQGTQYF
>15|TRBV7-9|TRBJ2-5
CASSSPGLAGWTQYF
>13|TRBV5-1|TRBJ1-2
CSSSPGTGYGYTF
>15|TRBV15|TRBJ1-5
CATSREGYSNQPQHF